Detailed here is one T cell receptor beta chain. At one end, the junction sequence differs from germline, possibly due to a read error. Clones were read by immunoSEQ multiplex PCR, and TCRdb kept only the in-frame ones, dropping some. The sample yields about 59,000 clones, about 83% seen once. The sample is drawn from a study of T cell changes during pregnancy in multiple sclerosis. The CDR3 extends over 10 amino acids. Per the germline V gene, CDR1 is DFQATT and CDR2 is SNEGSKA (reference sequence). The chain couples TRBV20-1 to TRBJ2-1; D ambiguous. The sample was peripheral blood from another person, used as feeder cells. The sequence was collected from a human donor whose cells served as feeder cells for cultures in a pregnancy study. CDR3 sequence reads: CSALGPEPFF. Written as DNA, the CDR3 is TGCAGTGCTCTGGGCCCGGAGCCGTTCTTC.